This T cell receptor beta chain was sequenced in a study of cytomegalovirus exposure and HLA in healthy donors (TCRdb year 2017). In the study overall: An earlier analysis of 587 of the donors reported roughly 300 Gb of sequence data and some 110 million unique TCR beta sequences obtained from 150 million to 200 million T cells. To decide whether each TCR beta V gene segment behaved as functional or pseudogenic, an earlier analysis of several hundred of the donors relied on high-throughput TCR beta sequencing. Class I and class II HLA loci were covered by the typing at four-digit resolution. On average, roughly 250,000 unique TCR beta nucleotide sequences were sequenced per donor among a few hundred genotyped donors of the cohort, with approximately 18% of those sequences being non-productive. About 330 gigabases of sequencing data and tens of millions of unique TCR sequences made up an early release that covered 500 to 650 HLA-typed donors. The number of typed donors differed by locus: roughly 629-630 for A, B, C, DRB1 and DQB1; approximately 540 for DQA1; roughly 600 for DPA1; and about 470 for DPB1. The aim of the study was to test whether cataloging public T cell receptors could identify signatures of past pathogen exposure. A later genetic analysis took genome-wide SNP genotypes for about three fifths of the roughly 670 donors and used that subset as a discovery cohort. The T cell repertoires of 666 subjects were profiled by immunosequencing and related to cytomegalovirus serostatus. About five DR-DQ haplotypes were treated as single units for association and clustering because of strong linkage in the cohort. The genetic ancestry cluster associated with self-reported Caucasian donors included 81% of the 350 to 500 genotyped donors. Besides the first cohort of roughly 660 subjects, a separate validation cohort made up of over 95 different subjects was used. The study combined high-throughput TCR immunosequencing, statistical association of individual TCRs with disease status, and machine learning to predict cytomegalovirus infection status. A later analysis re-examined previously published TCR beta repertoires from roughly 720 donors and added high-resolution HLA genotyping to investigate patterns of TCR occurrence. Every repertoire in the discovery cohort had been generated on one and the same sequencing platform. The later analysis used no new phenotypic data to find candidate immune exposures, relying instead on TCR beta sequences and their occurrence across donors. Donor age, sex, ethnicity and CMV serostatus were compiled alongside the repertoire data.

The cohort consisted of 650 to 700 healthy bone marrow donors. At the time of sampling, every cohort member was nominally healthy, though immune exposures that went unrecorded were likely present. The donor was CMV seropositive and belonged to the group of over 250 seropositive cohort members. Every donor gave a peripheral blood sample, and the peripheral blood mononuclear cells from that sample were used for TCR beta sequencing. The Qiagen DNeasy Blood Extraction Kit was used to extract genomic DNA from the blood cell samples. Turning to this clone: Which antigen it targets is not known. No base qualities exist here, and no much larger clone lies one base off it.

Trimming accounts for 3 bases at V and 2 bases at J, while the number of junction bases matched to no gene is 3. Reading from cysteine to phenylalanine, the CDR3 counts 16 amino acids. Only the CDR3 region is kept as DNA, spanning 48 bases read in frame from base 1. CDR1 and CDR2 were assigned from the germline V gene as SGHNT and YENEEA. Library construction relied on the immunoSEQ multiplex PCR assay. A mixture of 60 forward primers for TCR Vbeta segments and 13 reverse primers for TCR Jbeta segments was used in the multiplex PCR. The CDR3 region of rearranged TCR beta genes was amplified from genomic DNA with a multiplex PCR assay. Amplified TCR beta libraries were sequenced as 87-base-pair reads on the Illumina HiSeq System. The study's processing was this. A later analysis counted tens of millions of unique TCR beta chains across the 666 repertoires, and 10 million to 12 million of these chains were shared by at least two donors. Raw reads were error-corrected and collapsed into unique sequences by a nearest-neighbor algorithm in which closely related sequences were merged to remove PCR and sequencing errors. Alignment of CDR3 sequences to IMGT reference sequences was used to assign V, D and J gene segments. For a sequence to be retained, a match of at least six nucleotides was required to both a V gene segment and a J gene segment. Rearrangements were classified as productive when the CDR3 lacked stop codons and remained in frame with V and J, and all other rearrangements were classified as non-productive. CDR3 was defined by IMGT convention, running from the second conserved V-encoded cysteine to the conserved J-encoded phenylalanine. The earlier analysis of about 560 of the donors excluded any sequence lacking an unambiguous match to a single V gene segment. An earlier analysis of about 600 of the donors called V segments functional above 56.7% productive rearrangements and segregating when the between-donor standard deviation exceeded 5%. A statistical classification framework was built to diagnose cytomegalovirus status from the catalog of TCR beta chain sequences. In a later analysis, TCR nucleotide sequences were compared against IMGT/GENE-DB human TR gene sequences so that V and J genes could be assigned. In a later analysis, CDR3 sequences and most-parsimonious VDJ recombination scenarios were assigned using the TCRdist pipeline. In a later analysis, each TCR beta chain was defined by its CDR3 amino acid sequence together with its V-gene family, and reads without a unique V-gene family were excluded. A later analysis removed 592 highly shared, low-generation-probability nucleotide sequences to deal with suspected cross-contamination and a sequencing artifact. In a later analysis, a clonal expansion index was calculated for each public chain from normalized within-repertoire ranks of inferred template counts. A later analysis computed generation probabilities with a VDJ recombination model fitted to out-of-frame rearrangements, and checked the results against IGoR. Hypergeometric tests were used in a later analysis to score TCR-TCR, TCR-HLA and TCR-CMV co-occurrence, with a repertoire-size bias correction applied to the TCR pairs. In a later analysis, false discovery rates were estimated by permuting HLA or CMV assignments 20 times. A later analysis grouped co-occurring TCRs with DBSCAN, adding TCRdist sequence similarity when clustering within HLA-allele-positive subsets. Co-occurrence clustering excluded repertoires with fewer than 30,000 or more than 120,000 public chains, plus five with anomalous nucleotide sharing. TCRdb limited this immuneACCESS table to in-frame rearrangements with V and J called. A share of clones is missing; checked studies link under half to unresolved V genes, and the rest is unexplained. V and J calls and clone size are copied from that table; D and trimming were computed from the DNA. The sample records around 110,000 clones, 80% to 85% of which are singletons. The ten largest account for roughly 22% of the sample.

Paper-wide results and their limitations: In a later analysis, HLA-associated TCR beta chains showed more clonal expansion and lower generation probabilities than non-associated chains that were equally common. Roughly uniform sequencing depth across donors was assumed in presence/absence analyses, although this assumption may not hold. The study listed 150 to 200 TCR beta chains as associated with cytomegalovirus. A later analysis reported that several top co-occurrence clusters appeared linked to parvovirus B19, influenza, CMV and Epstein-Barr virus. A group of highly shared sequence variants was considered likely to be a technical artifact of the sequencing pipeline. This cohort had only TCR beta chains sequenced, and the lack of alpha or paired-chain data limited which features could be detected. An association between a missense DCLRE1C variant and V-gene and J-gene trimming of TCR beta chains was found in a later genetic analysis and replicated in an independent cohort. Immune exposure information for the cohort was limited to CMV serostatus. Across donors, most TCR sequences were observed very rarely, whereas some public TCRs were present in many individuals. According to a later analysis, most CMV-associated TCR beta chains appeared to be HLA-restricted, and the HLA associations seemed to be driven largely by CMV exposure. Because HLA typing was missing for some donors at each locus, association tests included only the typed subset. Because counts were too low, about 18 rarely observed V segments, including chromosome 9 orphons, were excluded from the earlier analysis of 500 to 700 of the donors. A later genetic analysis reported fewer N-insertions in productive TCRs among donors in an Asian-associated ancestry cluster than the roughly 700-donor mean. The authors suggested that the approach could potentially be generalized to other disease states and immunological phenotypes. A few of the identified cytomegalovirus-associated TCR beta chains were confirmed in vitro to be specific for cytomegalovirus antigens. According to a later analysis, TCR association rates differed among HLA loci, with DRB1 alleles showing the most associated TCRs and HLA-C alleles showing the fewest. Linkage disequilibrium might explain the correlated functional status among segregating V segments, but an unknown experimental factor could not be ruled out. Specific HLA alleles were associated with 16,951 TCR beta sequences at a false discovery rate of 0.05 in a later analysis. A further reported finding was that TCR beta sequences accurately predicted the HLA-A and HLA-B alleles for most subjects in the first cohort. In an earlier analysis of some 540 of the donors, most TCR beta V segments appeared in productive rearrangements about 90% or about 30% of the time, broadly matching IMGT annotations. The classifier was reported to diagnose cytomegalovirus status with high specificity and sensitivity in both the original and validation cohorts. The 87-base-pair reads could not distinguish some IMGT-functional V segments, including TRBV6-2 and TRBV6-3, so those segments were excluded. When HLA alleles, especially DR and DQ, strongly co-occurred, attributing TCR associations to individual alleles was difficult.

Recombination linked TRBV11-3 to TRBJ2-3; 12 bases in between match TRBD2. The sequenced material came from PBMCs. The source is a man aged 25-45 years in good health and CMV-seropositive. The DNA sequence is as follows: TGTGCCAGCAGCTTCCTAGCGGGAGGGTACACAGATACGCAGTATTTT. Its protein reads: CASSFLAGGYTDTQYF.